Listed below are T cell receptor beta chains from one sample, sequenced in a study of control samples from healthy donors and cancer patients. Method: immunoSEQ multiplex PCR; TCRdb's copy keeps in-frame clones and lacks some. Here the sample spans roughly 95,000 clones, roughly 88% being singletons. Sequenced sample: blood. The source is a man between 25 and 39 years old in good health. CDR3s include the opening cysteine and the closing phenylalanine or tryptophan. Rows may omit the clone size; those that give it use once, few, many or a size class.

clone_size j_call v_call cdr3_aa
- TRBJ1-1 TRBV2 CASSDLGEAFF
- TRBJ1-4 TRBV4-1 CASSQPPPRATNEKLFF
- TRBJ1-4 TRBV5-1 CASSLNREKLFF
- TRBJ1-1 TRBV27 CASSSPAGAGGAFF
- TRBJ2-7 TRBV6-6 CASSSDRGPYEQYF
- TRBJ2-1 TRBV6-2/TRBV6-3 CASSARTSGTYNEQFF
- TRBJ1-1 TRBV7-2 CASSLVGEAFF
- TRBJ2-5 TRBV5-1 CASSLNRELGTQYF
- TRBJ2-6 TRBV14 CASSRGGFSGANVLTF
- TRBJ2-4 TRBV30 CAWSVTGYENIQYF
- TRBJ1-2 TRBV29-1 CSVLLDRGYGYTF
- TRBJ2-3 TRBV7-9 CASSLITDTQYF
- TRBJ1-2 TRBV4-1 CASSQDGGFNYGYTF
- TRBJ2-2 TRBV6-2/TRBV6-3 CASSWRINGELFF
- TRBJ2-1 TRBV9 CASSVGLAGGETIYNEQFF
- TRBJ1-1 TRBV19 CASSIGTGSYGAFF
- TRBJ2-7 TRBV5-1 CASSSDIYEQYF
- TRBJ2-5 TRBV4-1 CATAVDSGSPETQYF
- TRBJ2-7 TRBV4-2 CASSQGAGEGPYEQYF
- TRBJ2-7 TRBV7-2 CASSPFGGTSYEQYF
- TRBJ2-5 TRBV4-1 CASSQDGQGPQETQYF
- TRBJ2-3 TRBV2 CASSAFGLGSADTQYF
once TRBJ2-7 TRBV10-3 CAISEGTGAYEQYF
few TRBJ1-5 TRBV28 CASINGVAPSQPQHF
- TRBJ1-4 TRBV13 CASSSYRGAQEKLFF
- TRBJ1-3 TRBV28 CASSPDSGNTIYF
once TRBJ2-7 TRBV12-3/TRBV12-4 CASTRTSIEQYF
- TRBJ2-3 TRBV10-3 CAITKGQLSSTDTQYF
- TRBJ2-4 TRBV29-1 CSGQGGDIQYF
- TRBJ2-1 TRBV5-4 CASSAGTGYNEQFF
- TRBJ2-2 TRBV19 CASFDSASGRVTGELFF
- TRBJ1-5 TRBV6-5 CASSDQANQPQHF
- TRBJ2-7 TRBV9 CARGLAGETYEQYF
- TRBJ2-1 TRBV3-1/TRBV3-2 CASSLNRDNEQFF
once TRBJ2-7 TRBV18 CASSPPGRYPTSEQYF
- TRBJ1-4 TRBV5-1 CASSPGGQGYEKLFF
few TRBJ1-5 TRBV6-5 CASQGDSNQPQHF
- TRBJ2-1 TRBV28 CASSIGTSGTIKQFF
- TRBJ1-2 TRBV5-5 CASSLDFSYGYTF
- TRBJ2-1 TRBV30 CAWTRLNEQFF